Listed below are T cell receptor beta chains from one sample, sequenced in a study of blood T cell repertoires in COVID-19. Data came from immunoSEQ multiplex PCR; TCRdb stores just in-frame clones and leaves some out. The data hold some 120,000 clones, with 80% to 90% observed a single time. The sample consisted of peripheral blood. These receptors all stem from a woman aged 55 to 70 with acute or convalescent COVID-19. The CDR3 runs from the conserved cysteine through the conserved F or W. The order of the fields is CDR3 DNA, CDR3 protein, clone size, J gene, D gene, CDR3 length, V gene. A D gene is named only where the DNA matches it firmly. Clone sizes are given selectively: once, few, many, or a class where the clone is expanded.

TGCGCCAGCACGCCCAGACAGATGAACACTGAAGCTTTCTTT	CASTPRQMNTEAFF	-	TRBJ1-1	-	14	TRBV5-1
TGTGCCACCAGCACGGCGGCGGGAGTGTCAGATACGCAGTATTTT	CATSTAAGVSDTQYF	-	TRBJ2-3	TRBD2	15	TRBV15
TGTGCCAGCAGTGCAGGTGGACTAGTGTCAGGTGAGCAGTTCTTC	CASSAGGLVSGEQFF	-	TRBJ2-1	TRBD2	15	TRBV9
TGTGCCAGCACTCGGACGGACTCTTATGAGCAGTACTTC	CASTRTDSYEQYF	-	TRBJ2-7	-	13	TRBV28
TGTGCCTGGGGAGGAGGATCGAGAAAACTGTTTTTT	CAWGGGSRKLFF	-	TRBJ1-4	-	12	TRBV30
TGTGCCAGCGGCATGACAGGTGTTTGGGGAAACACCATATATTTT	CASGMTGVWGNTIYF	-	TRBJ1-3	-	15	TRBV7-9
TGTGCCAGCAGCCAAGGGGGCTTACGGGAAAAACTGTTTTTT	CASSQGGLREKLFF	-	TRBJ1-4	-	14	TRBV3-1/TRBV3-2
TGTGCCATCAAAGGGATGAAGGGGACAGGGAGTAGATCTAGCACAGATACGCAGTATTTT	CAIKGMKGTGSRSSTDTQYF	-	TRBJ2-3	TRBD1	20	TRBV10-3
TGTGCCACCAGACCCGACTCCGGGACAGGGGGTGGCTACACCTTC	CATRPDSGTGGGYTF	-	TRBJ1-2	TRBD1	15	TRBV24-1
TGCGCCAGCAGCTTGGCAACCAGCGGGAGGGCCGATGAGCAGTTCTTC	CASSLATSGRADEQFF	-	TRBJ2-1	TRBD2	16	TRBV5-1
TGTGCCAGCAGCTTCACAGGGAAAGGGACAGATACGCAGTATTTT	CASSFTGKGTDTQYF	-	TRBJ2-3	-	15	TRBV7-9
TGTGCCAGCAGCAACCGGGACTCACCCTACAATGAGCAGTTCTTC	CASSNRDSPYNEQFF	-	TRBJ2-1	-	15	TRBV13
TGTGCCAGTAGTCTCACAGGGCCCCCTAAAAGAGGCTACACCTTC	CASSLTGPPKRGYTF	few	TRBJ1-2	-	15	TRBV19
TGCGCCAGCAGAGTACAGGGGGAAACTTATAGCAATCAGCCCCAGCATTTT	CASRVQGETYSNQPQHF	-	TRBJ1-5	TRBD1	17	TRBV10-1
TGTGCCAGCTCACCGACAGGACTCTCTGGAAACACCATATATTTT	CASSPTGLSGNTIYF	-	TRBJ1-3	-	15	TRBV18
TGTGCCAGCAGACTAGCGGGGAACAATGAGCAGTTCTTC	CASRLAGNNEQFF	-	TRBJ2-1	TRBD2	13	TRBV27
TGTGCCACCAGTGATTTGGGCACTAGCACCCAAGAGACCCAGTACTTC	CATSDLGTSTQETQYF	-	TRBJ2-5	-	16	TRBV24-1
TGTGCCAGCAGCAAAGCGGCCACTGAAGCTTTCTTT	CASSKAATEAFF	-	TRBJ1-1	-	12	TRBV5-4
TGTGCCAGCAGCTCGACGGGATCATACGAGCAGTACTTC	CASSSTGSYEQYF	once	TRBJ2-7	-	13	TRBV11-2
TGTGCCAGCAGCGTAGAGACAGGGTCCCTCGGGGAGCTGTTTTTT	CASSVETGSLGELFF	-	TRBJ2-2	TRBD1	15	TRBV9
TGCAGTGCCGGTCGGACTGAAGCTTTCTTT	CSAGRTEAFF	-	TRBJ1-1	-	10	TRBV20-1
TGTGCCAGCAGTTCCCTACTAAGGACTAGCGGGAGGGCCAGAGGCACAGATACGCAGTATTTT	CASSSLLRTSGRARGTDTQYF	-	TRBJ2-3	TRBD2	21	TRBV27
TGTGCCAGCAGCTTAGGACTTAGGGGGACAGAGGAAGAGACCCAGTACTTC	CASSLGLRGTEEETQYF	-	TRBJ2-5	TRBD1	17	TRBV11-3
TGTGCCAGCAGTTTGACTAGCGTTCAAGAGACCCAGTACTTC	CASSLTSVQETQYF	-	TRBJ2-5	TRBD2	14	TRBV7-9
TGTGCCAGCAGTTCCGGGACAGGGTACAATGAGCAGTTCTTC	CASSSGTGYNEQFF	-	TRBJ2-1	TRBD1	14	TRBV27
TGTGCCAGCAGCCAACAGGGTTGGGCCACTGAAGCTTTCTTT	CASSQQGWATEAFF	-	TRBJ1-1	-	14	TRBV3-1/TRBV3-2
TGTGCCAGCAGCCAAACAGGTGACACCATATATTTT	CASSQTGDTIYF	-	TRBJ1-3	-	12	TRBV3-1/TRBV3-2
TGTGCCAGCAGCGAGGGACTAGTCCCTTCCTACGAGCAGTACTTC	CASSEGLVPSYEQYF	-	TRBJ2-7	TRBD2	15	TRBV5-4
TGTGCCAGCAGTTCGTACAATCAGCCCCAGCATTTT	CASSSYNQPQHF	-	TRBJ1-5	-	12	TRBV28
TGTGCCAGCAGCCATCAGGGAAACACCATATATTTT	CASSHQGNTIYF	-	TRBJ1-3	-	12	TRBV12-3/TRBV12-4
TGTGCCAGCAGCCCCCCCGGAGGAGGATGGGATACGCAGTATTTT	CASSPPGGGWDTQYF	-	TRBJ2-3	-	15	TRBV3-1/TRBV3-2
TGCGCCAGCAGCTGGACAGGGAGAGAAGAGACCCAGTACTTC	CASSWTGREETQYF	-	TRBJ2-5	TRBD1	14	TRBV5-1